This T cell receptor (beta chain) was sequenced during a study of OX40 agonist ivuxolimab in advanced cancers. Sequenced by immunoSEQ multiplex PCR; TCRdb stores in-frame clones only, minus some. The sample has some 43,000 clones, about 95% seen once; the top ten hold about 10%. Germline V gene data show CDR1 as SGDLS and CDR2 as YYNGEE. V trimming: 4 bases; J trimming: 0 bases; junction bases outside the gene matches: 6. The CDR3 sequence is 15 residues long. On cycle 4 day 1 and cycle 7 day 1, as well as at baseline, blood was sampled. This sample comprised CD4+ or CD8+ T cells sorted from blood, obtained in a trial of the OX40 agonist ivuxolimab. This receptor was taken from an adult with an advanced solid tumor such as melanoma, head and neck, liver or kidney cancer. This chain links TRBV9 with TRBJ2-7; TRBD2 agrees at 8 bases. The CDR3 DNA is TGTGCCAGCAGCCAGGGCGGGGGGAGCTCCTACGAGCAGTACTTC. Its protein is CASSQGGGSSYEQYF.